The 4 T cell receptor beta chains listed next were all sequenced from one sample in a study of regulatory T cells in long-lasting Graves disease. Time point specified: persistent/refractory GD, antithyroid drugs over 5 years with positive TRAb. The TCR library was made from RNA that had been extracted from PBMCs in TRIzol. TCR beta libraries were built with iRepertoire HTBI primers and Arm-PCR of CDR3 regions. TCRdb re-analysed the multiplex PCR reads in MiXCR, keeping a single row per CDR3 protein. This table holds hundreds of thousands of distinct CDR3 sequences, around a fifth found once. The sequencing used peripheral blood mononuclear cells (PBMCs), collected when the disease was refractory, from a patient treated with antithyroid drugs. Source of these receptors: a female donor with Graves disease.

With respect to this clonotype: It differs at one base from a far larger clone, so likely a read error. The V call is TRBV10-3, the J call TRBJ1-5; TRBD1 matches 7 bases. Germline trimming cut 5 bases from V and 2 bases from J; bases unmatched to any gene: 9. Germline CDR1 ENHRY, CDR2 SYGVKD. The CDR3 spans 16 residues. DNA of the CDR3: TGTGCCATCAGTTCACCCAGGGGGGCGGGCAATCAGCCCCAGCATTTT. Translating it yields CAISSPRGAGNQPQHF.

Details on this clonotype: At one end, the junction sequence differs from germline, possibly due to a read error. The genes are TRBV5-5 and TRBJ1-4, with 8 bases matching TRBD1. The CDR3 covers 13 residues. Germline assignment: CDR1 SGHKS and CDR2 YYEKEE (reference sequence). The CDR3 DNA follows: TGTGCCGGGGCGACAGGGGCTAATGAAAAACTGTTTTTC. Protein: CAGATGANEKLFF.

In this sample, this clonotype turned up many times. As DNA, the CDR3 is TGTGCCAGCAGTCCGGACAGGAGTAATGAGCAGTTCTTC. Its translation: CASSPDRSNEQFF. The chain links TRBV28 to TRBJ2-1; 7 bases map to TRBD1. Germline trimming cut 5 bases from V and 7 bases from J; bases unmatched to any gene: 5. Germline CDR1 reads MDHEN; CDR2 reads SYDVKM. The CDR3 runs to 13 residues.

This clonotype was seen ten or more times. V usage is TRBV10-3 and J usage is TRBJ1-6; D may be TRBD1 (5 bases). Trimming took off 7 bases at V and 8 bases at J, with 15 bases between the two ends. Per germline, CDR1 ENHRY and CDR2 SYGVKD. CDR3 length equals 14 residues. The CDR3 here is CAITRAPRDSPLHF. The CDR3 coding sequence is TGTGCCATCACCAGGGCGCCCCGCGATTCACCCCTCCACTTT.